This T cell receptor beta chain comes out of a study of blood T cell repertoires in COVID-19. At the level of the study: The analysed material was cDNA or gDNA that came from T cells, B-cell-depleted T cells, or PBMCs.

Produced via immunoSEQ multiplex PCR; TCRdb's table is partial and in-frame only. The sample has some 300,000 clones, 90% seen once. Looked up from germline, CDR1 is SQVTM and CDR2 is ANQGSEA. The CDR3 runs 13 residues. V was pared by 6 bases and J by 4 bases, with 12 bases between. Assignment of participants to cohorts was predicated upon participant-reported clinical history. Exposed enrollees encountered a COVID-19 case at some point within 2 weeks before study entry. The rearrangement uses TRBV29-1 and TRBJ1-4; possibly TRBD1 for D (6 bases). The clonotype comes from a woman in her thirties who had been exposed to COVID-19. Sequenced: PBMCs or T cells enriched from blood (not recorded which). The CDR3 protein is CSVLGQYNEKLFF. The CDR3 region has the DNA TGCAGCGTCCTTGGACAGTATAATGAAAAACTGTTTTTT. The full variable domain, completed using reference TRBV29-1 and TRBJ1-4, is SAVISQKPSRDICQRGTSLTIQCQVDSQVTMMFWYRQQPGQSLTLIATANQGSEATYESGFVIDKFPISRPNLTFSTLTVSNMSPEDSSIYLCSVLGQYNEKLFFGSGTQLSVL.